This T cell receptor beta chain comes out of a study of T cell repertoires in cytomegalovirus infection. TCRdb fed the reads into MiXCR, producing one record per CDR3 protein. The sample has fewer than 850,000 distinct CDR3 sequences, under 35% seen once. In the case of this clonotype: As yet, its antigen is unknown.

This TCR was sampled from a human donor in good health (CMV status not recorded). Some clones in this sample may be carry-over from other donors' samples. The sequences come from cultured CD8+ T cells from PBMCs, collected from culture after CMV antigen stimulation.

CDR3 sequence: CSVGWTSGGRSTGELFF. CDR3 bases: TGCAGCGTTGGGTGGACTAGCGGGGGACGTTCCACCGGGGAGCTGTTTTTT. The V call is TRBV29-1, the J call TRBJ2-2, with 13 bases that match TRBD2. V lost 4 bases to trimming and J lost 4 bases; unmatched junction nucleotides: 9. Germline lookup yields CDR1 SQVTM and CDR2 ANQGSEA. The CDR3 runs to 17 residues.